Described below is a single T cell receptor beta chain sequence and its context. Data came from immunoSEQ multiplex PCR; TCRdb stores just in-frame clones and leaves some out. Among some 45,000 clones listed, roughly 90% were seen once. The sample is drawn from a study of blood T cell repertoires in COVID-19. What was sequenced was peripheral blood. The sequence derives from a human donor in a cohort sampled during active COVID-19.

The CDR3, as DNA: TGTGCCAGCAGCAACCACAGGGGGCGAGGCTACACCTTC. Translated: CASSNHRGRGYTF. This rearrangement joins TRBV5-6 to TRBJ1-2; 9 bases map to TRBD1. The CDR3 is 13 amino acids. After removal of 4 bases from V and 8 bases from J, the junction contained 6 bases not matched to a gene. Germline-derived CDR1 and CDR2 are SGHDT and YYEEEE.